These 4 T cell receptor beta chains originate from one sample sequenced in a study of Ad26.COV2.S vaccination and SARS-CoV-2 variants. Generated by immunoSEQ multiplex PCR, the TCRdb table keeps only in-frame clones and is missing some. The sample contains about 500,000 clones, roughly nine tenths of which appear only once. This sample's treatment: around 19 received Ad26.COV2.S at low or high dose, single or two shots; five or six received placebo; per-sample allocation not given. All samples were drawn on day 63, counting from the first vaccine or placebo injection. The sequencing used peripheral blood, collected in a trial of Ad26.COV2.S vaccine versus placebo. These receptors were obtained from a person aged 18-60 years who received the Ad26.COV2.S COVID-19 vaccine or a placebo.

The genes are TRBV6-2 or TRBV6-3 and TRBJ1-2; D remains unclear. This CDR3 spans 13 amino acids. The V end was cut by 2 bases, the J end by 8 bases, with 12 bases between. CDR1 is MNHEY, CDR2 SVGEGT, per germline. The CDR3 bases are TGTGCCAGCAGTTACGGTGGTCTTTTCGGCTACACCTTC. Its protein is CASSYGGLFGYTF.

The chain recombines TRBV18 with TRBJ2-1; no clear D. Germline V lookup: CDR1 KGHSH, CDR2 LQKENI. There are 17 residues in the CDR3. V gave up 3 bases and J gave up 5 bases, with 20 bases separating them. The CDR3 spells CASSPRAPKGEHNEQFF. CDR3 DNA: TGTGCCAGCTCACCGAGAGCGCCAAAAGGCGAGCACAATGAGCAGTTCTTC.

The chain is built from TRBV7-3 and TRBJ2-7; 8 bases are a match to TRBD1. Germline values: CDR1 SGHTA, CDR2 FQGTGA. The CDR3 is 13 amino acids. V gave up 5 bases and J gave up 3 bases; unmatched junction bases: 3. Here the CDR3 DNA reads TGTGCCAGCAGCACTGGACAGGGCTACGAGCAGTACTTC. Protein: CASSTGQGYEQYF.

This chain uses TRBV10-2 with TRBJ2-3; either TRBD1 or TRBD2 may fit D (5 bases each). Germline V CDR1 and CDR2: WSHSY, SAAADI. The CDR3 length is 15 residues. Trimming shortened V by 2 bases and J by 5 bases, and 14 bases separated the two germline ends. The CDR3 nucleotides are TGCGCCAGCAGTGAGGAAGGGAAGGGGAGAGATACGCAGTATTTT. Protein sequence: CASSEEGKGRDTQYF.